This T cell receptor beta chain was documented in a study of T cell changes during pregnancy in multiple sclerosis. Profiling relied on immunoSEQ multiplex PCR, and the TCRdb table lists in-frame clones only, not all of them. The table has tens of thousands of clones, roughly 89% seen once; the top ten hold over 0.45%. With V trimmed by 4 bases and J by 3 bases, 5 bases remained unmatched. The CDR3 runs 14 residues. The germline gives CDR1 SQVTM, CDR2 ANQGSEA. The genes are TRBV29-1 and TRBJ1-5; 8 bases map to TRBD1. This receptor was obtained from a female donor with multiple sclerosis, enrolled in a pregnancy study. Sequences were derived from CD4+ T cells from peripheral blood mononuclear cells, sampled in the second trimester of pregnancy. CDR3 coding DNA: TGCAGCGTTGCAGGGGGCATGAACAATCAGCCCCAGCATTTT. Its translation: CSVAGGMNNQPQHF.